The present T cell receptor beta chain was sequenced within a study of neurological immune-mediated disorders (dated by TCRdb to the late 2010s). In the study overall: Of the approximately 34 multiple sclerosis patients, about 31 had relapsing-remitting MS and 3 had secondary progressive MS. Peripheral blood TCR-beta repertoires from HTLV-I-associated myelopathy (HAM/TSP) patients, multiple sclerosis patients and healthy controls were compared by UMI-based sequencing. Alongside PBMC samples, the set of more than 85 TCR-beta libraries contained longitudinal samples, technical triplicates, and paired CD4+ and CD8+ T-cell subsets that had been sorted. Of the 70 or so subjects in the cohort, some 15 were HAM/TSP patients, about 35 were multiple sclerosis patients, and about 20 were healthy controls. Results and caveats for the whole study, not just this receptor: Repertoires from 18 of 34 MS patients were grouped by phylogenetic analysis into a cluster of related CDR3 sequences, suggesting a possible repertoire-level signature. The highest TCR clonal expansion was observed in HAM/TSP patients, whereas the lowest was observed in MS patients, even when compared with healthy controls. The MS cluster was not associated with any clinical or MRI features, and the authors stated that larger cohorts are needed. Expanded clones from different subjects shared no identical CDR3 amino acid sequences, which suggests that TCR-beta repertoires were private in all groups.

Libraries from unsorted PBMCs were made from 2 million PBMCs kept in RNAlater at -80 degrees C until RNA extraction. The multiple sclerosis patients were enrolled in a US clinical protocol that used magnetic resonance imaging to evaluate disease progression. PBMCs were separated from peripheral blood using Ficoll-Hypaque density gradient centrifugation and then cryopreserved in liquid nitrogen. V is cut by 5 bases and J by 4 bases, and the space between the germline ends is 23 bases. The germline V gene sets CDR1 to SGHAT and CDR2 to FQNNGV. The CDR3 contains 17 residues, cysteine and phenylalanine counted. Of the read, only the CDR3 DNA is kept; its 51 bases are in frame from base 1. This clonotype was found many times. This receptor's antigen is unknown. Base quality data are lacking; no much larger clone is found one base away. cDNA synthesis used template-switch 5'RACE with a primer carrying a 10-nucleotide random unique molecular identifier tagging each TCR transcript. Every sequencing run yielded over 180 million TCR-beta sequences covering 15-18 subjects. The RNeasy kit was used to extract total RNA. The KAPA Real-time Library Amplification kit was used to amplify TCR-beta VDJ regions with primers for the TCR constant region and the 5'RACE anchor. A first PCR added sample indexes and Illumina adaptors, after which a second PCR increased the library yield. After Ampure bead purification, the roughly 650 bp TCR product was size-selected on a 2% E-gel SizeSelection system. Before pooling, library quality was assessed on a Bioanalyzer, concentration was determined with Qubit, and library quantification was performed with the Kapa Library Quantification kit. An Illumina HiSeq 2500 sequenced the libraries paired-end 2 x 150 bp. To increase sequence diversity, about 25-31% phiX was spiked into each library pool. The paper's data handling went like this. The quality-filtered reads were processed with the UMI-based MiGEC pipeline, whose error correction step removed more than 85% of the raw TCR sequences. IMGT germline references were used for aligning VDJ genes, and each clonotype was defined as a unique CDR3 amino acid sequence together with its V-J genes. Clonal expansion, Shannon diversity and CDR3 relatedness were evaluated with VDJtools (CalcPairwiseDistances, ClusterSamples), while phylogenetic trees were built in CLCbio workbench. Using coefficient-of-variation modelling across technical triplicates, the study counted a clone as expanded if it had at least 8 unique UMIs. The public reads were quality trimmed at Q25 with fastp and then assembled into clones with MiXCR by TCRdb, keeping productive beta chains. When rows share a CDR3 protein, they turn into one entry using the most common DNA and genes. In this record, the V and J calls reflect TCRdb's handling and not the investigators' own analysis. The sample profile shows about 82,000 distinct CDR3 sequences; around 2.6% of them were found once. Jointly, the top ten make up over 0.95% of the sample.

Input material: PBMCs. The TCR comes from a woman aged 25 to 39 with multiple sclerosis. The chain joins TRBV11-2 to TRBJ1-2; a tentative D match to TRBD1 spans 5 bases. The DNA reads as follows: TGTGCCAGCAGCAAATCTATCTCTGGGGGAGCGGTCTATGGCTACACCTTC. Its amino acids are CASSKSISGGAVYGYTF.